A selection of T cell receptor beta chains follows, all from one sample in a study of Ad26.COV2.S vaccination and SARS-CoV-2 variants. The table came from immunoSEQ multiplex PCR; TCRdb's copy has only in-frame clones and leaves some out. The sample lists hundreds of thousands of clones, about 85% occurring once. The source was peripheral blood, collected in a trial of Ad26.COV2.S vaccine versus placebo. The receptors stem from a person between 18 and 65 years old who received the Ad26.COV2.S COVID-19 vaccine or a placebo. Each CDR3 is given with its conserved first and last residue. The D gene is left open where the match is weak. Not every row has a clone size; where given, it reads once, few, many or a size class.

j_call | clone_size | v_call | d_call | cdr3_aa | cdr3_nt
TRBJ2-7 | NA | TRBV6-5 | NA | CASSSRVREQYF | TGTGCCAGCAGTTCCCGGGTACGCGAGCAGTACTTC
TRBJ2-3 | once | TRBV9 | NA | CASSFTSTGDTQYF | TGTGCCAGCAGCTTCACTTCTACGGGAGATACGCAGTATTTT
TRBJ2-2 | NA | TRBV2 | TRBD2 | CASSEASGRRTGELFF | TGTGCCAGCAGTGAAGCTAGCGGGAGGCGCACCGGGGAGCTGTTTTTT
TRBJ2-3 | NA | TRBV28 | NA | CASSFNPPRESTDTQYF | TGTGCCAGCAGTTTTAATCCCCCCCGGGAATCAACAGATACGCAGTATTTT
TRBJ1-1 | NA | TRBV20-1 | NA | CSAYFRAEAFF | TGCAGTGCGTACTTCCGGGCCGAAGCTTTCTTT
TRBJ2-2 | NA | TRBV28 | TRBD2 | CASRQGTSGLPRGNTGELFF | TGTGCCAGCAGGCAAGGGACTAGCGGGCTTCCACGGGGGAACACCGGGGAGCTGTTTTTT
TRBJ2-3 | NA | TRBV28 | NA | CASTRAGSFDTQYF | TGTGCCAGCACGAGGGCGGGATCTTTTGATACGCAGTATTTT
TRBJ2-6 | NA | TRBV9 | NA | CASSEWSPGRISGANVLTF | TGTGCCAGCAGCGAGTGGAGTCCAGGGAGGATTTCTGGGGCCAACGTCCTGACTTTC
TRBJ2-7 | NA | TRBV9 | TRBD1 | CASSFTGTGWYEQYF | TGTGCCAGCAGCTTCACCGGGACAGGGTGGTACGAGCAGTACTTC
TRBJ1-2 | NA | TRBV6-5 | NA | CASSYGTNYGYTF | TGTGCCAGCAGTTATGGGACGAACTATGGCTACACCTTC
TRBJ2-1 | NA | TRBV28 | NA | CASSFLGTDAYNEQFF | TGTGCCAGCAGTTTCTTGGGGACGGACGCCTACAATGAGCAGTTCTTC
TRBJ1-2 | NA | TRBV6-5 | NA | CASCFTGSGDYGYTF | TGTGCCAGCTGTTTTACAGGGTCGGGAGACTATGGCTACACCTTC
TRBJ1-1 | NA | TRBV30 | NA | CAWTWKNTEAFF | TGTGCCTGGACGTGGAAGAACACTGAAGCTTTCTTT
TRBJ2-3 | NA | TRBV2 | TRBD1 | CASRAGGRTDTQYF | TGTGCCAGCAGAGCAGGGGGCCGTACAGATACGCAGTATTTT
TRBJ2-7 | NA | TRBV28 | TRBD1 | CASSLSRDREGQYF | TGTGCCAGCAGTTTATCCCGGGACAGGGAAGGGCAGTACTTC
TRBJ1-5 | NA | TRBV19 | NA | CASSNSPSWGNQPQHF | TGTGCCAGTAGTAATTCCCCCTCTTGGGGAAATCAGCCCCAGCATTTT
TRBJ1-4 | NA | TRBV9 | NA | CASSLLDGPNEKLFF | TGTGCCAGCAGCCTACTGGACGGCCCTAATGAAAAACTGTTTTTT
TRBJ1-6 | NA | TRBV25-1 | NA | CASSEWGRAGWNNSPLHF | TGTGCCAGCAGTGAATGGGGCCGGGCAGGGTGGAATAATTCACCCCTCCACTTT
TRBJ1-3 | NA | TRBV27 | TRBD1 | CASSLSPRDRGHTIYF | TGTGCCAGCAGTTTATCCCCCCGGGACAGGGGCCACACCATATATTTT
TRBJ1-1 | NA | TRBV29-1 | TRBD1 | CSAKNSPLDRGRTEAFF | TGCAGCGCCAAAAACTCCCCCCTCGACAGGGGGCGAACTGAAGCTTTCTTT
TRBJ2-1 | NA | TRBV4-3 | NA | CASSQDRLGYNEQFF | TGCGCCAGCAGCCAAGATCGTCTCGGATACAATGAGCAGTTCTTC
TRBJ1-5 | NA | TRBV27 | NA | CASSREDRHSNQPQHF | TGTGCCAGCAGTCGAGAGGACAGACATAGCAATCAGCCCCAGCATTTT